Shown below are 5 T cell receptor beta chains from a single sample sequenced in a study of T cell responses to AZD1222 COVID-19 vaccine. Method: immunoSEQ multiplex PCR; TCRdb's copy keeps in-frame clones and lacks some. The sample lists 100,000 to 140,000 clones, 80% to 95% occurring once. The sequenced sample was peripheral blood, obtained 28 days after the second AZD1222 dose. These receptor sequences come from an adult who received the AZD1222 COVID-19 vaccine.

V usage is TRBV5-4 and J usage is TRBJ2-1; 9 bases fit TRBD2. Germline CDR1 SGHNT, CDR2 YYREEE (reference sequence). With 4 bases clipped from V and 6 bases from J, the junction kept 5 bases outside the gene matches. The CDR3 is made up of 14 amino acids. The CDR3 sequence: CASSKGLAGNEQFF. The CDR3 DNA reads TGTGCCAGCAGCAAGGGACTAGCAGGCAATGAGCAGTTCTTC.

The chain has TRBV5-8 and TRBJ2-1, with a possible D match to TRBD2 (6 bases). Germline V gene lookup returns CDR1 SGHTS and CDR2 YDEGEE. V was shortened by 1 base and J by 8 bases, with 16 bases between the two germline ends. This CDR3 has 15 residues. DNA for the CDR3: TGTGCCAGCAGCTTGATGGGGACTCCTTTCTATGAGCAGTTCTTC. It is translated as CASSLMGTPFYEQFF.

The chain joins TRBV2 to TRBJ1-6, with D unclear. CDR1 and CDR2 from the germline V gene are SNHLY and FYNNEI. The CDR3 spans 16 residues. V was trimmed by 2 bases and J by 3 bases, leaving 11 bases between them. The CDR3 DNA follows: TGTGCCAGCAGTGAACGCCAGCCGATCTATAATTCACCCCTCCACTTT. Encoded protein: CASSERQPIYNSPLHF.

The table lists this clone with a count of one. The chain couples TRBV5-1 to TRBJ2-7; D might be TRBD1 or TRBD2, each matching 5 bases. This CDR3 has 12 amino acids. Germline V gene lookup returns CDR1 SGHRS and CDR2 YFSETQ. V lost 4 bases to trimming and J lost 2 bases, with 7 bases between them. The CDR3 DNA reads TGCGCCAGCAGCGGGACCACCTACGAGCAGTACTTC. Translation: CASSGTTYEQYF.

The CDR3: CASSGGTSGRARSQYF. The CDR3 nucleotides are TGTGCCAGCAGTGGAGGGACTAGCGGGAGGGCACGATCGCAGTATTTT. The V and J genes are TRBV25-1 and TRBJ2-3; the match to TRBD2 covers 16 bases. The CDR3 has 16 residues. Germline-derived CDR1 and CDR2 are MGHDK and SYGVNS. The J segment lost 10 bases and the V segment lost 4 bases, leaving 8 bases of the junction unmatched.